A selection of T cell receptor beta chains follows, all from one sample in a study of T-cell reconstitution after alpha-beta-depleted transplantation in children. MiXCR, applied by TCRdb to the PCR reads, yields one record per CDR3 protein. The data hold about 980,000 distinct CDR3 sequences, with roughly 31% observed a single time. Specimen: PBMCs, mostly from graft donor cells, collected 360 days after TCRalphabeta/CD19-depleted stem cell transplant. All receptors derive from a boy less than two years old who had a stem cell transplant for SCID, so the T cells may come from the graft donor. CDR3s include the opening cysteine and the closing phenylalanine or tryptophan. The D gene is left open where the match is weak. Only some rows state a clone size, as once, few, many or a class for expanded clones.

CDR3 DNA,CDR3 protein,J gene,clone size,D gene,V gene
TGTGCCAGCAGCTTACGGGGGACTAGCGCTGGCGAGCAGTACTTC,CASSLRGTSAGEQYF,TRBJ2-7,NA,TRBD2,TRBV7-2
TGCAGTGCTTCGTCCGGGCTAGCGTTAGGGGAGCAGTACTTC,CSASSGLALGEQYF,TRBJ2-7,NA,NA,TRBV20-1
TGCGCCAGCAGCTTGGGCATTGAAAACATTCAGTACTTC,CASSLGIENIQYF,TRBJ2-4,few,NA,TRBV5-1
TGCAGCGTTGGGTTCCCCGGTTCCTACGAGCAGTACTTC,CSVGFPGSYEQYF,TRBJ2-7,few,NA,TRBV29-1
TGCGCCAGCCGGCCACAGGTGACGAACACTGAAGCTTTCTTT,CASRPQVTNTEAFF,TRBJ1-1,NA,NA,TRBV5-1
TGCGCCAGCAGCCGGGACGCCGCGAACACCGGGGAGCTGTTTTTT,CASSRDAANTGELFF,TRBJ2-2,few,NA,TRBV5-1
TGTGCCAGCAGCTTAGGACCAGGGGTGGGGAAACTGTTTTTT,CASSLGPGVGKLFF,TRBJ1-4,few,NA,TRBV7-7
TGTGCCAGCAGTCCAGGACAGGGAGGTCGGTATAGCAATCAGCCCCAGCATTTT,CASSPGQGGRYSNQPQHF,TRBJ1-5,NA,TRBD1,TRBV2
TGTGCCAGCAGTTTCGGGAGGGGGCTGACCGACACTGAAGCTTTCTTT,CASSFGRGLTDTEAFF,TRBJ1-1,NA,TRBD1,TRBV12-3/TRBV12-4
TGCAGCGGAGGCCGCCGCGGGGGCACAGATACGCAGTATTTT,CSGGRRGGTDTQYF,TRBJ2-3,NA,NA,TRBV20-1
TGCGCCAGCAGCCTACCGGGACTAGCGGGGGAGACCCAGTACTTC,CASSLPGLAGETQYF,TRBJ2-5,few,TRBD2,TRBV5-1
TGTGCCAGCAGCCAAGAATCACGACTAGCGGGGGTAGGCCAGTACTTC,CASSQESRLAGVGQYF,TRBJ2-5,NA,TRBD2,TRBV3-1
TGTGCCAGCAGCTTCCGGACAGGGGCGACTTACGAGCAGTACTTC,CASSFRTGATYEQYF,TRBJ2-7,few,TRBD1,TRBV7-2
TGCAGTGCTAGAGATACATCGTTGGGAGATACGCAGTATTTT,CSARDTSLGDTQYF,TRBJ2-3,few,NA,TRBV20-1
TGCGCCAGCAGCGTCCCGACAGGCCTATCCTACAATGAGCAGTTCTTC,CASSVPTGLSYNEQFF,TRBJ2-1,NA,NA,TRBV5-1
TGTGCCAGCAGTCCCCCCTTCGGACACTCCCGGTACGAGCAGTACTTC,CASSPPFGHSRYEQYF,TRBJ2-7,few,NA,TRBV12-3/TRBV12-4
TGTGCCAGCAGTTTCAAACTGGGACAGTTAGACTACAATGAGCAGTTCTTC,CASSFKLGQLDYNEQFF,TRBJ2-1,NA,TRBD1,TRBV28
TGTGCCAGCAGTTATAGCGGTATGGAGACCCAGTACTTC,CASSYSGMETQYF,TRBJ2-5,NA,NA,TRBV6-6
TGCGCCAGCAGCTTGCGTGACGGGCAAACAGATACGCAGTATTTT,CASSLRDGQTDTQYF,TRBJ2-3,NA,NA,TRBV5-1
TGTGCTAGTGGTGGGCTACCATTCACACGAGCCCAAGAGACCCAGTACTTC,CASGGLPFTRAQETQYF,TRBJ2-5,few,NA,TRBV12-5
TGTGCCAGCAGCTTAATCAGGGCTATCCTATTTAACTATGGCTACACCTTC,CASSLIRAILFNYGYTF,TRBJ1-2,NA,NA,TRBV7-9
TGTGCCACCAGTGATCCCAGACAGGGGTCCTACGAGCAGTACTTC,CATSDPRQGSYEQYF,TRBJ2-7,few,TRBD1,TRBV24-1
TGTGCCAGCAGTTTAGATCAGGGATCCGAGCAGTACTTC,CASSLDQGSEQYF,TRBJ2-7,NA,NA,TRBV12-3/TRBV12-4
TGCGCCAGCAGCTTGTGGGGGAACACCGGGGAGCTGTTTTTT,CASSLWGNTGELFF,TRBJ2-2,few,NA,TRBV5-1
TGCAGCGGGGCCCTACACGACACCGGGGAGCTGTTTTTT,CSGALHDTGELFF,TRBJ2-2,NA,NA,TRBV29-1
TGTGCCAGCTCACCAACAGGGGGCGCCACCTACGAGCAGTACTTC,CASSPTGGATYEQYF,TRBJ2-7,few,TRBD1,TRBV18
TGCAGTGCTAGAACACAGGTCTCTGGAAACACCATATATTTT,CSARTQVSGNTIYF,TRBJ1-3,once,NA,TRBV20-1
TGCAGCGTTGAAGATTGGACGGGGGAGCAGTACTTC,CSVEDWTGEQYF,TRBJ2-7,few,NA,TRBV29-1
TGTGCCAGCAGCCAACCTGGGGGTTACGAGCAGTACTTC,CASSQPGGYEQYF,TRBJ2-7,NA,NA,TRBV3-1
TGCGCCAGCAGTTCAAAGGGAGGAGACACTGAAGCTTTCTTT,CASSSKGGDTEAFF,TRBJ1-1,NA,NA,TRBV5-1
TGTGCCAGCAGTTACTCGTCCGCTTCCTACGAGCAGTACTTC,CASSYSSASYEQYF,TRBJ2-7,NA,NA,TRBV6-5
TGTGCCAGCAGGGCGACAGGGGCCCCAATGGGCTACACCTTC,CASRATGAPMGYTF,TRBJ1-2,few,TRBD1,TRBV28
TGCGCCAGCAGCCAAGAGGGGCGGGGGAACATTCAGTACTTC,CASSQEGRGNIQYF,TRBJ2-4,few,TRBD2,TRBV4-3
TGTGCCAGCAGCCAAGTGTTCGGAGGGTCTGGCACAGATACGCAGTATTTT,CASSQVFGGSGTDTQYF,TRBJ2-3,once,NA,TRBV3-1
TGCGCCAGCAGCTACGCGGGGGGGCCTCCCTACGAGCAGTACTTC,CASSYAGGPPYEQYF,TRBJ2-7,few,TRBD2,TRBV5-1
TGTGCCAGCAGTGCGCCGGGGAGGAATCAGCCCCAGCATTTT,CASSAPGRNQPQHF,TRBJ1-5,NA,NA,TRBV6-1
TGTGCCAGCAGGGCAGCAAAAGGCGAAAAACTGTTTTTT,CASRAAKGEKLFF,TRBJ1-4,few,NA,TRBV6-6
TGTGCCATCAAGGCAGGCGGCTATGGCTACACCTTC,CAIKAGGYGYTF,TRBJ1-2,NA,NA,TRBV10-3
TGTGCCAGCAGTTCGCCATTCCAGGGGGCGCGGGGCTACACCTTC,CASSSPFQGARGYTF,TRBJ1-2,few,TRBD1,TRBV28
TGCAGTGCTAGAACTTTTAGCGGGGGGGCCGCGGCAGATACGCAGTATTTT,CSARTFSGGAAADTQYF,TRBJ2-3,NA,TRBD2,TRBV20-1
TGTGCCAGCTCAGCCGGGGGACAGGGGATAACCTACGAGCAGTACTTC,CASSAGGQGITYEQYF,TRBJ2-7,NA,TRBD1,TRBV18
TGCGCCAGCAGCTTGGCTGGCACCCCACCAGATACGCAGTATTTT,CASSLAGTPPDTQYF,TRBJ2-3,once,NA,TRBV5-1
TGTGCCAGCCAAAGTATGTCCGTCGCGGAGGAAGAGACCCAGTACTTC,CASQSMSVAEEETQYF,TRBJ2-5,few,NA,TRBV6-1
TGTGCCAGCAGCCACAGGGACGAGCAGTACTTC,CASSHRDEQYF,TRBJ2-7,few,NA,TRBV3-1